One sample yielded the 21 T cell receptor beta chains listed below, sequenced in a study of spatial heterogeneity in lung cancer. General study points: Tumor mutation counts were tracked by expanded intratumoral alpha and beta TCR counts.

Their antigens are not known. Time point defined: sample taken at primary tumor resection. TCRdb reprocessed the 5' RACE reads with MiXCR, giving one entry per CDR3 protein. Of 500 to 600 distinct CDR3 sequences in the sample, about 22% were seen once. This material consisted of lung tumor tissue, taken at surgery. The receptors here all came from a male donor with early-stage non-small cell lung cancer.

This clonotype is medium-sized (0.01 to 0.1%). This chain's CDR3 is CASSLFGQGSMDEQYF. The CDR3 DNA follows: TGTGCCAGCAGTTTATTTGGGCAGGGGTCCATGGACGAGCAGTACTTC. The V gene is TRBV28, the J gene TRBJ2-7; possible D gene TRBD1, 6 bases. V was clipped by 1 base and J by 5 bases, with 18 bases between them. CDR1 and CDR2 from the germline V gene are MDHEN and SYDVKM. This CDR3 comprises 16 residues.

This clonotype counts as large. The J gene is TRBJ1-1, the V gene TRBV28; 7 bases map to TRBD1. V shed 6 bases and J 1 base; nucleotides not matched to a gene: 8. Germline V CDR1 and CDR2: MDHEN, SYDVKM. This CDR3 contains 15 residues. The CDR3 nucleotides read TGTGCCAGCAGCCTGAGGAGGACAGGGAACACTGAAGCTTTCTTT. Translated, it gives CASSLRRTGNTEAFF.

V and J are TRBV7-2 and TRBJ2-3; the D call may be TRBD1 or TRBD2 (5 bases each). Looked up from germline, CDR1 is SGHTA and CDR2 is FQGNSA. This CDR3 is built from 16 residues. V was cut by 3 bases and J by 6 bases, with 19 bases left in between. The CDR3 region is CASSLELTRGADTQYF. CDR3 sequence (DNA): TGTGCCAGCAGCTTGGAGTTAACGCGAGGGGCCGATACGCAGTATTTT. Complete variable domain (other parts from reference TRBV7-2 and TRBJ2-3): GAGVSQSPSNKVTEKGKDVELRCDPISGHTALYWYRQSLGQGLEFLIYFQGNSAPDKSGLPSDRFSAERTGGSVSTLTIQRTQQEDSAVYLCASSLELTRGADTQYFGPGTRLTVL.

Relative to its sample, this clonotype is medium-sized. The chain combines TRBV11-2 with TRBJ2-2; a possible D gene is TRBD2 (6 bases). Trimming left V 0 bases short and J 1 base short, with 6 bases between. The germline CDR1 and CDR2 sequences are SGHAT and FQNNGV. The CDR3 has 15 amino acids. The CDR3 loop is CASSLDGGNTGELFF. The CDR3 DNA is TGTGCCAGCAGCTTAGACGGGGGGAACACCGGGGAGCTGTTTTTT. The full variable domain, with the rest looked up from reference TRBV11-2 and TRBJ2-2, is EAGVAQSPRYKIIEKRQSVAFWCNPISGHATLYWYQQILGQGPKLLIQFQNNGVVDDSQLPKDRFSAERLKGVDSTLKIQPAKLEDSAVYLCASSLDGGNTGELFFGEGSRLTVL.

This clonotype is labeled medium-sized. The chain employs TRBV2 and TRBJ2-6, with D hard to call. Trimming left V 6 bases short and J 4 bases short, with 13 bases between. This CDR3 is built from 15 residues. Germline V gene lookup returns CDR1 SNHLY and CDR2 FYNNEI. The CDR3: CASRTASAGANVLTF. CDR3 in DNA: TGTGCCAGCAGAACAGCCTCCGCCGGGGCCAACGTCCTGACTTTC.

CDR3 in amino acids: CASSSIGQGGIQYF. CDR3 DNA sequence: TGTGCCAGCAGCTCTATAGGACAGGGAGGCATTCAGTACTTC. V is TRBV7-9 and J is TRBJ2-4, with 8 bases that match TRBD1. The germline gives CDR1 SEHNR, CDR2 FQNEAQ (reference sequence). Losses at the gene ends were 4 bases for V and 9 bases for J; bases not matched to a gene: 8. This CDR3 region has 14 residues.

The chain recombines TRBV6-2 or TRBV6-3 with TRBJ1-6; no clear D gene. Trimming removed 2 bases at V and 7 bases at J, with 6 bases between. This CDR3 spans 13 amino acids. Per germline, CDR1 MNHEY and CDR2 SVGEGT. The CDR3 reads CASSYEANSPLHF. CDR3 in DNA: TGTGCCAGCAGTTACGAGGCGAATTCACCCCTCCACTTT.

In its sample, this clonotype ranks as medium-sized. In nucleotides, the CDR3 is TGTGCCAGCAGCCAAACTCCACAGGGTTTCAATCAGCCCCAGCATTTT. Its translation: CASSQTPQGFNQPQHF. This chain links TRBV4-2 with TRBJ1-5, with D perhaps TRBD1 (6 bases). V was shortened by 2 bases and J by 3 bases, with 14 bases between the two germline ends. The CDR3 loop spans 16 amino acids. Germline lookup yields CDR1 LGHNA and CDR2 YNFKEQ.

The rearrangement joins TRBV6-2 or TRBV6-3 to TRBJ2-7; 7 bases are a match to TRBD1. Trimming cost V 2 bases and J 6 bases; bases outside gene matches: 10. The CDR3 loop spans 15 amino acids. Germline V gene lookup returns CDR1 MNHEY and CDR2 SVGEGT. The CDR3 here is CASSYLDRFSSEQYF. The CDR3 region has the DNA TGTGCCAGCAGTTACCTGGACAGGTTCTCGTCCGAGCAGTACTTC.

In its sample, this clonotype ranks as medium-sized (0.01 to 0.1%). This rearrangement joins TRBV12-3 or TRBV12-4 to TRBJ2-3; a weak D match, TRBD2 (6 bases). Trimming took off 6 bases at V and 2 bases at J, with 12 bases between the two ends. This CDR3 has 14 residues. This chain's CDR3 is CASRRDSYTDTQYF. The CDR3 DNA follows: TGTGCCAGCAGGCGGGACTCTTACACAGATACGCAGTATTTT.

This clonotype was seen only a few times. In DNA, the CDR3 is TGTGCCAGTAGTGTCGGCCGGACCACAATAGAGACCCAGTACTTC. Its protein is CASSVGRTTIETQYF. The chain couples TRBV19 to TRBJ2-5; no firm D call. The germline V gene has CDR1 LNHDA and CDR2 SQIVND (reference sequence). The CDR3 extends over 15 amino acids. V lost 5 bases to trimming and J lost 4 bases, with 17 bases between them.

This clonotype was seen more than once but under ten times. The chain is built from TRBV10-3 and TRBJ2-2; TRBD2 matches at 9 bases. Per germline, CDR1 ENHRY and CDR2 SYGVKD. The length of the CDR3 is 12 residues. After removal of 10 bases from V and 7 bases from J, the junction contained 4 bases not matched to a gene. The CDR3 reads CATGGGDGELFF. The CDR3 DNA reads TGTGCCACCGGCGGGGGGGACGGGGAGCTGTTTTTT.

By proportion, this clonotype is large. The chain's CDR3 is CASSPEGVVAAFSGANVLTF. Written as DNA, the CDR3 is TGTGCCAGCAGCCCAGAAGGCGTGGTGGCCGCTTTCTCTGGGGCCAACGTCCTGACTTTC. V usage is TRBV7-9 and J usage is TRBJ2-6; D is undetermined. The V end lost 5 bases, the J end lost 0 bases, and 23 bases lay between the germline ends. Germline CDR1 reads SEHNR; CDR2 reads FQNEAQ (reference sequence). The CDR3 runs to 20 residues.

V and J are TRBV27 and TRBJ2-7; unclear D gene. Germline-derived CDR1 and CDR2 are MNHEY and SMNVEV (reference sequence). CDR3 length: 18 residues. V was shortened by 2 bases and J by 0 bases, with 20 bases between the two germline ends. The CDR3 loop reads CASSLANSKSPCSYEQYV. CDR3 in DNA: TGTGCCAGCAGTTTAGCCAACAGTAAGAGTCCCTGCTCCTACGAGCAGTACGTC.

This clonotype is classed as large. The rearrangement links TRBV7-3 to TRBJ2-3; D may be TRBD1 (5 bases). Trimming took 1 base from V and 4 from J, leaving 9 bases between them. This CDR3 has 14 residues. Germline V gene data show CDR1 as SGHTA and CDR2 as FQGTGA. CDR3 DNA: TGTGCCAGCAGCTTAATAGGGGCGGCAGATACGCAGTATTTT. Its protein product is CASSLIGAADTQYF.

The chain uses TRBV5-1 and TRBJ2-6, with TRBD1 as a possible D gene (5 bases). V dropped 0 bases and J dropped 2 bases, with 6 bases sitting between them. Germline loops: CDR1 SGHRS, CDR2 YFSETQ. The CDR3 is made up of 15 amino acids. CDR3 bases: TGCGCCAGCAGCTTGGAAGGGGCTGGGGCCAACGTCCTGACTTTC. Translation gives CASSLEGAGANVLTF.

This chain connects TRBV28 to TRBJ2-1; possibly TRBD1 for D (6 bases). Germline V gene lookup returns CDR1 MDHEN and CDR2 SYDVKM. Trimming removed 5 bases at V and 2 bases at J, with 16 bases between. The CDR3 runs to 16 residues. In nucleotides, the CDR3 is TGTGCCAGCAGTACACCAGGGACACTGGCCTACAATGAGCAGTTCTTC. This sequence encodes CASSTPGTLAYNEQFF. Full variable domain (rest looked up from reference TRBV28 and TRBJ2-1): DVKVTQSSRYLVKRTGEKVFLECVQDMDHENMFWYRQDPGLGLRLIYFSYDVKMKEKGDIPEGYSVSREKKERFSLILESASTNQTSMYLCASSTPGTLAYNEQFFGPGTRLTVL.

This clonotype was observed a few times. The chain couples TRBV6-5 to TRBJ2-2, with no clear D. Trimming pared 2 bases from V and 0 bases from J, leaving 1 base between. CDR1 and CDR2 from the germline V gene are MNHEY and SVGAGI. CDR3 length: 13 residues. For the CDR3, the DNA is TGTGCCAGCAGTTACGCGAACACCGGGGAGCTGTTTTTT. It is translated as CASSYANTGELFF.

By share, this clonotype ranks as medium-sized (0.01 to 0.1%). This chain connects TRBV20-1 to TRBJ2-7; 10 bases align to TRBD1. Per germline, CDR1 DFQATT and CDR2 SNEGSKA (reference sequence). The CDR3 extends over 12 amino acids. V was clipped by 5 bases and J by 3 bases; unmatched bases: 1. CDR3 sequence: CSAWDRGYEQYF. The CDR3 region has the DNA TGCAGTGCTTGGGACAGGGGCTACGAGCAGTACTTC.

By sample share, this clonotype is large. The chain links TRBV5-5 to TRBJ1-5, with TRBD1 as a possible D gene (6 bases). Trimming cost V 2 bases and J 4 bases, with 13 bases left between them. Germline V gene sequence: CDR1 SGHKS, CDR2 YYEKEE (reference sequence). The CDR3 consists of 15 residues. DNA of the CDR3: TGTGCCAGCAGCTTTACCGGGACAAATAATCAGCCCCAGCATTTT. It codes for CASSFTGTNNQPQHF.

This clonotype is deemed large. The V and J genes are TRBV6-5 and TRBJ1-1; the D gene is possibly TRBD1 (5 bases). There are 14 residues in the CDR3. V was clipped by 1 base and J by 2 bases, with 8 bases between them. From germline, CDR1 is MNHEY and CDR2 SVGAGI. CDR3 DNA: TGTGCCAGCAGTTACTGGGGGGAAAACACTGAAGCTTTCTTT. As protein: CASSYWGENTEAFF.